The 5 T cell receptor beta chains below all came from one sample that was sequenced in a study of post-analysis software for immune sequencing data. Prepared TCR beta cDNA libraries contained unique molecular identifiers. TCRdb redid the calling of the PCR reads with MiXCR, one entry per CDR3 protein. This table holds around 260,000 distinct CDR3 sequences, 35% to 40% found once. These TCRs' antigens remain unknown. Study outcomes and limitations: Elevated frequency relative to controls characterized 4 or 5 TRBV segments in patients, TRBV5-6, TRBV5-1 and TRBV20-1 among them.

The sequenced material came from blood. These receptors were collected from a girl under 18 with multiple sclerosis.

This clonotype was detected ten times or more. The chain employs TRBV19 and TRBJ2-3; unclear D gene. Germline-derived CDR1 and CDR2 are LNHDA and SQIVND (reference sequence). The length of the CDR3 is 14 residues. The V gene lost 6 bases and the J gene lost 0 bases, with 10 bases spanning the gap. CDR3 amino acids: CASSLGFSTDTQYF. DNA of the CDR3: TGTGCCAGTAGCCTTGGATTCAGCACAGATACGCAGTATTTT.

This clonotype has a count of ten or more. V usage is TRBV6-6 and J usage is TRBJ2-1; 8 bases map to TRBD2. The trim removed 5 bases at V and 5 bases at J, leaving 5 bases unmatched. In germline, CDR1 is MNHNY, CDR2 SVGAGI (reference sequence). This CDR3 has 14 amino acids. The CDR3 DNA reads TGTGCCAGCAGTCCCGTAGCGGGAAACAATGAGCAGTTCTTC. Translating gives CASSPVAGNNEQFF.

Only one count was recorded for this clonotype. The chain carries TRBV3-1 and TRBJ1-2, with D hard to call. The germline V gene has CDR1 LGHDT and CDR2 YNNKEL (reference sequence). This CDR3 has 13 amino acids. V gave up 5 bases and J gave up 6 bases, with 13 bases separating them. For the CDR3, the DNA is TGTGCCAGCAGCGTCCCCGGGAGCAATGGCTACACCTTC. Translated: CASSVPGSNGYTF.

CDR3 sequence reads: CASSVDRENGEQYF. CDR3 in DNA: TGTGCCAGCAGCGTGGACAGGGAGAACGGCGAGCAGTACTTC. The chain employs TRBV7-9 and TRBJ2-7, with 8 bases that match TRBD1. V trimming: 5 bases; J trimming: 6 bases; junction bases outside the gene matches: 9. Per the germline V gene, CDR1 is SEHNR and CDR2 is FQNEAQ (reference sequence). The CDR3 extends over 14 amino acids.

This clonotype appeared many times. The rearrangement joins TRBV5-5 to TRBJ2-7; tentatively, D is TRBD1 (5 bases). Trimming pared 0 bases from V and 0 bases from J, leaving 10 bases between. Germline V gene lookup returns CDR1 SGHKS and CDR2 YYEKEE (reference sequence). CDR3 size: 15 residues. The CDR3 loop reads CASSLGRVSSYEQYF. CDR3 bases: TGTGCCAGCAGCTTGGGCAGGGTTAGCTCCTACGAGCAGTACTTC.